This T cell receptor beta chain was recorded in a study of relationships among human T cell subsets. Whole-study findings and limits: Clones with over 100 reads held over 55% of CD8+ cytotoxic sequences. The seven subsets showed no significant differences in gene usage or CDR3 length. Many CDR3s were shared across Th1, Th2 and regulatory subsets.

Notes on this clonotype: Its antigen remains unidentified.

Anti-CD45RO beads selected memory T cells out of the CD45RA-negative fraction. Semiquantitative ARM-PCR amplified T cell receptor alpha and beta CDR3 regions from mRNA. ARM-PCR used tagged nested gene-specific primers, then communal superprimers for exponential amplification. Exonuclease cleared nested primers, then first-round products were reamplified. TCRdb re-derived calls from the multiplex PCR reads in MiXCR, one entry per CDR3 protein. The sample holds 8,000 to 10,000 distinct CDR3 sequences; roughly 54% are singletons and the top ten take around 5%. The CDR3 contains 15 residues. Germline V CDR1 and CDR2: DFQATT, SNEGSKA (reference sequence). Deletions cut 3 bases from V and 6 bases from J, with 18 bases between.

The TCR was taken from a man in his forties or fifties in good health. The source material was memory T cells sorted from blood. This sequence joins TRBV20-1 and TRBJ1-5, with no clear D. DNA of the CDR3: TGCAGTGCTAGGGTCCCCGGGATGGGAGGTCAGCCCCAGCATTTT. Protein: CSARVPGMGGQPQHF.